These T cell receptor beta chains were read from a single sample in a study of cytotoxic CD8 clonotypes in ibrutinib-treated CLL. Using immunoSEQ multiplex PCR, the repertoire was profiled, and TCRdb retains in-frame clones only, with some absent. The table shows approximately 100,000 clones, with approximately 82% occurring only once. The sample consisted of PBMCs, taken after 12 months of ibrutinib treatment. The receptor set was obtained from a human donor with chronic lymphocytic leukemia. CDR3s include the opening cysteine and the closing phenylalanine or tryptophan. The D gene is left open where the match is weak. Where a row states a size, it is once, few, many or the class of an expanded clone; other rows omit it.

TGTGCCAGCAGCAGGGAGCGGGGAACCGGGGAGCTGTTTTTT	CASSRERGTGELFF	TRBD2	TRBV5-4	TRBJ2-2	.
TGTGCCAGCAGCTTAGAAAGAGGCACCGGGGAGCTGTTTTTT	CASSLERGTGELFF	.	TRBV7-6	TRBJ2-2	.
TGCGCCAGCAGCTTGGACAGGGCTAACTATGGCTACACCTTC	CASSLDRANYGYTF	.	TRBV5-1	TRBJ1-2	.
TGTGCCAGCAGCTTAACTAGCGGGGGGCCGGATACGCAGTATTTT	CASSLTSGGPDTQYF	TRBD2	TRBV7-3	TRBJ2-3	.
TGTGCCAGCAGCCAAGAATTCGGGAATCAGCCCCAGCATTTT	CASSQEFGNQPQHF	.	TRBV4-2	TRBJ1-5	.
TGTGCCAGCAGGCGACAGGCCTCTGGGGCCAACGTCCTGACTTTC	CASRRQASGANVLTF	.	TRBV7-6	TRBJ2-6	once
TGTGCCAGCAGCTTTTCCGGACAGGGAGGAGAGACCCAGTACTTC	CASSFSGQGGETQYF	TRBD1	TRBV7-3	TRBJ2-5	.
TGCGCCAGCAGTGAGTCAACGAGGGGCGAGCAGTACTTC	CASSESTRGEQYF	.	TRBV10-1	TRBJ2-7	.
TGTGCCATCAGTGAGGGGACAGGTGGTTACAATGAGCAGTTCTTC	CAISEGTGGYNEQFF	TRBD1	TRBV10-3	TRBJ2-1	once
TGTGCCAGTAGTATAAAGAAGGGATGGGGTGAAAAACTGTTTTTT	CASSIKKGWGEKLFF	.	TRBV19	TRBJ1-4	.
TGTGCCAGCAGCTTTAAGTGGGGAAACGCGAACACCGGGGAGCTGTTTTTT	CASSFKWGNANTGELFF	.	TRBV4-2	TRBJ2-2	.
TGTGCCAGCAGCCTTGACAGGGGACCCTACGAGCAGTACTTC	CASSLDRGPYEQYF	TRBD1	TRBV4-2	TRBJ2-7	once
TGTGCCAGCAGTTTTTCCGGGACAGGGGTTTCACCCCTCCACTTT	CASSFSGTGVSPLHF	TRBD1	TRBV27	TRBJ1-6	.
TGCGCCAGCAGTGGACCAGCAGGTGATACGCAGTATTTT	CASSGPAGDTQYF	.	TRBV10-1	TRBJ2-3	.
TGTGCCAGCAGCTTGTCGAGGAACACCGGGGAGCTGTTTTTT	CASSLSRNTGELFF	.	TRBV5-4	TRBJ2-2	few
TGTGCCAGCTCACCACCGTTGGAGGGTATGAACACTGAAGCTTTCTTT	CASSPPLEGMNTEAFF	.	TRBV18	TRBJ1-1	.
TGTGCCAGCAGCTTAGTTCGTGACAGCGGTAATCAGCCCCAGCATTTT	CASSLVRDSGNQPQHF	.	TRBV7-9	TRBJ1-5	once
TGTGCCAGCAGCCAACGGACGGATTCCAATGAAGCTTTCTTT	CASSQRTDSNEAFF	.	TRBV4-2	TRBJ1-1	few
TGTGCCAGCAGCTTTCTTGTAAGCAATCAGCCCCAGCATTTT	CASSFLVSNQPQHF	.	TRBV7-2	TRBJ1-5	once
TGTGCCACCAGTCCGGGTTCGTCATACGAGCAGTACTTC	CATSPGSSYEQYF	.	TRBV15	TRBJ2-7	.
TGTGCCAGCAGCGTAGTGGACAGGGCCGGAGGAAACACCATATATTTT	CASSVVDRAGGNTIYF	TRBD1	TRBV9	TRBJ1-3	.
TGTGCCAGCAGTTTCGACATGTGGAACACTGAAGCTTTCTTT	CASSFDMWNTEAFF	.	TRBV6-6	TRBJ1-1	.
TGTGCCAGCAGCTTAGACAGGGGGAACTATAATTCACCCCTCCACTTT	CASSLDRGNYNSPLHF	TRBD1	TRBV5-6	TRBJ1-6	.
TGTGCCAGTAGTATAGTAGGAGGGTCTGGAAACACCATATATTTT	CASSIVGGSGNTIYF	.	TRBV19	TRBJ1-3	.
TGTGCCAGTGGGGCTAGGCGCAATGAGCAGTTCTTC	CASGARRNEQFF	.	TRBV28	TRBJ2-1	.
TGTGCCAGCAGCGGACGTAAAGGGAACACTGAAGCTTTCTTT	CASSGRKGNTEAFF	.	TRBV7-8	TRBJ1-1	.
TGTGCCAGCTCATCCCCGGGGACTGGAGGAGGTACTAGCACAGATACGCAGTATTTT	CASSSPGTGGGTSTDTQYF	.	TRBV18	TRBJ2-3	.
TGCGCCAGCAGCTTGGAGGGGCGAAATTCACCCCTCCACTTT	CASSLEGRNSPLHF	.	TRBV5-1	TRBJ1-6	.
TGTGCCAGCAGCTTAGGGGAAAGTTACACTGAAGCTTTCTTT	CASSLGESYTEAFF	.	TRBV11-3	TRBJ1-1	.